This TCR beta chain was sequenced for a study of metastatic and nonmetastatic thyroid tumors. Study-wide context: Across blood and tumor or nodule tissue, repertoires from malignant and benign thyroid patients were compared with one another. Regarding the study as a whole: According to reports, the diversity of TCR beta was significantly higher in malignant thyroid tumors than in benign nodules, and this held in both blood and tumor samples.

Thyroid surgery was preceded by no treatment in any patient. Between the trimmed V and J ends, which lost 3 bases and 6 bases, there was a span of 12 bases. Germline loops: CDR1 LGHDT, CDR2 YNNKEL (reference sequence). The CDR3 contains 13 residues. On this clone: The target antigen is unknown.

Original analysis: The study took CDR3 differences across clinicopathological groups and made a distant-metastasis classifier for papillary thyroid cancer from them. From the PCR reads, TCRdb re-called clones with MiXCR. The V and J calls shown here were made by TCRdb, not taken from the authors' results. Of about 43,000 clones detected, around 24% appear once; the ten largest clones hold around 15%. The J gene is TRBJ2-7, the V gene TRBV3-1, with D unresolved. Sequenced: tumor tissue. This sequence originates from a female donor with papillary thyroid cancer or a benign thyroid nodule (not recorded which). Some clones in this sample may be carry-over from other donors' samples. In DNA, the CDR3 is TGTGCCAGCAGCCAGACACCTCAGGCCGAGCAGTACTTC. This encodes CASSQTPQAEQYF.